The 27 T cell receptor beta chains given below trace back to one sample, sequenced in a study of identical twins. TCRdb re-derived calls from the 5' RACE reads in MiXCR, one entry per CDR3 protein. The sample shows approximately 600,000 distinct CDR3 sequences, 9.5% to 10% of them seen only once. The data were also submitted as part of a second study, on yellow fever vaccine responses in identical twins.

Sequenced: PBMCs. All receptors derive from a woman aged 18-29 years in good health.

This clonotype was counted many times. V and J are TRBV25-1 and TRBJ1-1, with D maybe TRBD1 (6 bases). Trimming left V 8 bases short and J 0 bases short, with 13 bases between. The CDR3 contains 14 residues. Germline assignment: CDR1 MGHDK and CDR2 SYGVNS. CDR3 sequence: CASAVAGVNTEAFF. The CDR3 DNA is TGTGCCAGCGCGGTGGCAGGGGTGAACACTGAAGCTTTCTTT.

The chain links TRBV4-2 to TRBJ2-2; possible D gene TRBD2, 5 bases. The V gene's germline CDR1 is LGHNA and CDR2 YNFKEQ. The CDR3 sequence is 16 residues long. The V end was cut by 0 bases, the J end by 4 bases, with 12 bases between. CDR3 DNA: TGTGCCAGCAGCCAAGAGAACGGGGAAGGCACCGGGGAGCTGTTTTTT. Its protein product is CASSQENGEGTGELFF.

This clonotype has a count of ten or more. This sequence joins TRBV4-2 and TRBJ2-4; 8 positions agree with TRBD1. V lost 5 bases to trimming and J lost 7 bases; unmatched junction nucleotides: 10. This CDR3 region has 15 residues. The germline CDR1 and CDR2 sequences are LGHNA and YNFKEQ. Here the CDR3 DNA reads TGTGCCAGCAGCTCAGAACCAGGGGGCGCGAACATTCAGTACTTC. Its protein is CASSSEPGGANIQYF.

The chain uses TRBV14 and TRBJ2-7; 7 bases line up with TRBD1. CDR3 length: 13 residues. V lost 3 bases to trimming and J lost 3 bases; unmatched junction nucleotides: 2. Germline CDR1 is SGHDN and CDR2 is FVKESK. CDR3 in DNA: TGTGCCAGCAGCCAGACAGGGCACTACGAGCAGTACTTC. Translated: CASSQTGHYEQYF.

This clonotype was recorded at least ten times. The junction departs from the called germline gene at one end, perhaps through a read error. This chain links TRBV5-1 with TRBJ2-1; D may be TRBD2 (5 bases). Germline V gene data show CDR1 as SGHRS and CDR2 as YFSETQ. The CDR3 is made up of 14 amino acids. Here the CDR3 reads CASSLAGVYNEQFF. CDR3 coding DNA: TGTGCCAGCAGTTTAGCCGGGGTCTACAATGAGCAGTTCTTC.

The chain uses TRBV28 and TRBJ2-3; TRBD1 agrees at 7 bases. CDR1 MDHEN and CDR2 SYDVKM come from the germline V gene. The CDR3 is 13 residues long. Germline trimming cut 7 bases from V and 4 bases from J; bases unmatched to any gene: 5. CDR3 residues: CASNYRGADTQYF. The DNA of the CDR3 is TGTGCCAGCAACTACAGGGGTGCAGATACGCAGTATTTT.

The V and J genes are TRBV20-1 and TRBJ2-1; 9 bases align to TRBD2. Per the germline V gene, CDR1 is DFQATT and CDR2 is SNEGSKA (reference sequence). V shed 6 bases, J shed 3 bases, and the junction held 6 bases outside the gene matches. CDR3 size: 14 residues. CDR3 region: CSAPGTSIYNEQFF. The DNA for the CDR3 is TGCAGTGCGCCCGGGACTAGCATCTACAATGAGCAGTTCTTC.

Ten or more counts support this clonotype. The V gene is TRBV2, the J gene TRBJ2-1; either TRBD1 or TRBD2 may supply D (6 bases each). Germline CDR1 is SNHLY and CDR2 is FYNNEI. The CDR3 has 18 residues. Trimming took off 6 bases at V and 0 bases at J, with 21 bases between the two ends. In DNA, the CDR3 is TGTGCCAGCAGGACCGAAAGGGGGGCGGTGCACTCCTACAATGAGCAGTTCTTC. Encoded protein: CASRTERGAVHSYNEQFF.

At least ten counts were recorded for this clonotype. The V gene is TRBV12-3 or TRBV12-4, the J gene TRBJ2-2; a weak D match, TRBD1 (5 bases). The CDR3 covers 14 residues. Trimming removed 6 bases at V and 4 bases at J, with 12 bases between. The CDR3 bases are TGTGCCAGCAGCCTTGGGGCCCCCACCGGGGAGCTGTTTTTT. Residues: CASSLGAPTGELFF.

This clonotype has more than one count but fewer than ten. V gene TRBV7-9 combines with J gene TRBJ2-7; a possible D gene is TRBD2 (5 bases). Germline assignment: CDR1 SEHNR and CDR2 FQNEAQ (reference sequence). V was trimmed by 5 bases and J by 4 bases, leaving 18 bases between them. This CDR3 region has 15 residues. The CDR3 coding sequence is TGTGCCAGCAGCGCCGGTACCGGGGTAGGGTACGAGCAGTACTTC. Residues: CASSAGTGVGYEQYF.

The rearrangement uses TRBV28 and TRBJ2-5, with D maybe TRBD1 (6 bases). Germline CDR1 is MDHEN and CDR2 is SYDVKM. V was clipped by 6 bases and J by 2 bases, with 10 bases between them. CDR3 size: 13 residues. Here the CDR3 DNA reads TGTGCCAGCAGGGGGGCATTTCAAGAGACCCAGTACTTC. Amino acids: CASRGAFQETQYF.

The J gene is TRBJ1-1, the V gene TRBV20-1; the D is unclear. V gave up 3 bases and J gave up 5 bases, with 10 bases separating them. Germline values: CDR1 DFQATT, CDR2 SNEGSKA (reference sequence). The CDR3 sequence is 12 residues long. The CDR3 region is CSASEGGTEAFF. The CDR3 nucleotides read TGCAGTGCTAGTGAGGGCGGGACTGAAGCTTTCTTT.

This clonotype was detected ten times or more. The chain couples TRBV20-1 to TRBJ1-5; unclear D gene. V was cut by 4 bases and J by 2 bases, with 9 bases left in between. Germline assignment: CDR1 DFQATT and CDR2 SNEGSKA (reference sequence). The CDR3 is made up of 13 amino acids. CDR3: CSANPARNQPQHF. As DNA, the CDR3 is TGCAGTGCTAACCCCGCGCGCAATCAGCCCCAGCATTTT.

This chain connects TRBV12-3 or TRBV12-4 to TRBJ2-1; 12 bases line up with TRBD2. The junction had 4 bases not matched to a gene; V was cut back by 3 bases and J by 4 bases. The CDR3 totals 16 residues. The CDR3 sequence: CASSLTLAGGYNEQFF. The CDR3 nucleotides read TGTGCCAGCAGTTTGACTCTAGCGGGAGGGTACAATGAGCAGTTCTTC.

In this sample, this clonotype turned up a few times. The V gene is TRBV7-8, the J gene TRBJ2-2, with D possibly matching TRBD2 (5 bases). This CDR3 comprises 12 residues. Trimming took 8 bases from V and 8 from J, leaving 12 bases between them. CDR1 is SGHVS and CDR2 is FQNEAQ in the germline V gene. CDR3 nucleotide sequence: TGTGCCAGCTTGACGCGGGTGGGGGAGCTGTTTTTT. Translation: CASLTRVGELFF.

Note on this clonotype: The junction shows a germline mismatch at one end, possibly a read error. This chain uses TRBV6-1 with TRBJ1-5; TRBD1 aligns across 7 bases. Germline CDR1 MNHNS, CDR2 SASEGT. The CDR3 sequence is 13 residues long. The CDR3 DNA is TGTGCCACCGTGGGACAGTCCAATCAGCCCCAACATTTT. The encoded protein is CATVGQSNQPQHF.

At least ten counts were recorded for this clonotype. CDR3 loop: CASSRDRVETQYF. The CDR3 DNA reads as TGTGCCAGCAGCCGCGACAGGGTAGAGACCCAGTACTTC. V is TRBV2 and J is TRBJ2-5, with 7 bases matching TRBD1. The germline gives CDR1 SNHLY, CDR2 FYNNEI. The CDR3 is 13 amino acids. Unmatched junction bases numbered 5, after V lost 6 bases and J lost 4 bases.

This rearrangement joins TRBV5-1 to TRBJ2-7; D not resolved. The CDR3 is made up of 15 amino acids. V was cut by 0 bases and J by 5 bases, with 15 bases left in between. Germline CDR1 and CDR2: SGHRS and YFSETQ. Here the CDR3 DNA reads TGCGCCAGCAGCTTGGAAGCCCTCGGTCGCGACGAGCAGTACTTC. It specifies CASSLEALGRDEQYF.

The sample holds a few counts of this clonotype. V and J are TRBV7-3 and TRBJ2-1; D ambiguous. This CDR3 has 15 amino acids. The V gene lost 5 bases and the J gene lost 2 bases, with 13 bases spanning the gap. The V gene's germline CDR1 is SGHTA and CDR2 FQGTGA. The CDR3 DNA follows: TGTGCCAGCAGCAAACAGAAAGTCGCCTACAATGAGCAGTTCTTC. This gives the protein CASSKQKVAYNEQFF.

The chain carries TRBV4-1 and TRBJ2-7, with D possibly being TRBD1 (6 bases). The CDR3 runs 16 residues. From germline, CDR1 is MGHRA and CDR2 YSYEKL. V gave up 4 bases and J gave up 4 bases, with 20 bases separating them. CDR3 sequence reads: CASSRNRDMRPYEQYF. The CDR3 region has the DNA TGCGCCAGCAGCCGGAACCGGGACATGAGACCATACGAGCAGTACTTC.

The rearrangement links TRBV2 to TRBJ2-2, with D tentatively TRBD1 (6 bases). Germline loops: CDR1 SNHLY, CDR2 FYNNEI. Trimming cost V 7 bases and J 0 bases, with 21 bases left between them. This CDR3 comprises 18 residues. CDR3 sequence: CASNLPRDTHANTGELFF. As DNA, the CDR3 is TGTGCCAGCAACCTTCCGAGGGACACTCACGCGAACACCGGGGAGCTGTTTTTT.

This clonotype came up many times. V and J are TRBV20-1 and TRBJ2-1; maybe TRBD1 (6 bases). V shed 2 bases and J shed 4 bases, with 18 bases lying between them. Germline assignment: CDR1 DFQATT and CDR2 SNEGSKA (reference sequence). The CDR3 has 16 residues. CDR3 in amino acids: CSARRGSRASYNEQFF. In DNA, the CDR3 is TGCAGTGCTAGAAGGGGGTCGCGGGCATCATACAATGAGCAGTTCTTC.

V and J are TRBV29-1 and TRBJ2-7; 7 nucleotides line up with TRBD1. The CDR3 length is 16 residues. With 4 bases clipped from V and 2 bases from J, the junction kept 14 bases outside the gene matches. Germline CDR1 reads SQVTM; CDR2 reads ANQGSEA. The CDR3 DNA follows: TGCAGCGTTGCCGGGACAGAGAGAACCTCCACCTACGAGCAGTACTTC. Translation gives CSVAGTERTSTYEQYF.

In this sample, this clonotype turned up once. The chain uses TRBV29-1 and TRBJ2-7, with D possibly TRBD1 on 6 matching bases. Germline-derived CDR1 and CDR2 are SQVTM and ANQGSEA. The V end lost 5 bases, the J end lost 2 bases, and 10 bases lay between the germline ends. This CDR3 contains 12 residues. CDR3 in DNA: TGCAGCGTTAAGACAGGTACCTACGAGCAGTACTTC. Translation: CSVKTGTYEQYF.

This clonotype was detected only a few times. The chain combines TRBV6-5 with TRBJ2-5; D may be TRBD1 or TRBD2 (5 bases each). This CDR3 has 15 amino acids. Deletions cut 0 bases from V and 10 bases from J, with 18 bases between. Looked up from germline, CDR1 is MNHEY and CDR2 is SVGAGI. The CDR3 here is CASSYSSGPAMDQYF. CDR3 nucleotide sequence: TGTGCCAGCAGTTACTCGTCGGGGCCGGCCATGGACCAGTACTTC.

The V gene is TRBV5-1, the J gene TRBJ2-5, with TRBD2 as a possible D gene (6 bases). The V and J ends lost 4 bases and 4 bases respectively, with 17 bases between them. Per the germline V gene, CDR1 is SGHRS and CDR2 is YFSETQ. This CDR3 is 15 amino acids long. CDR3 in amino acids: CASSVGPVGGETQYF. The CDR3 DNA reads TGCGCCAGCAGCGTCGGCCCCGTGGGGGGAGAGACCCAGTACTTC.

The rearrangement uses TRBV10-3 and TRBJ1-4; unclear D gene. The V and J ends lost 6 bases and 0 bases respectively, with 5 bases between them. The CDR3 contains 13 residues. CDR1 ENHRY and CDR2 SYGVKD come from the germline V gene. CDR3 coding DNA: TGTGCCATCAGCAGAGCAACTAATGAAAAACTGTTTTTT. As protein: CAISRATNEKLFF.